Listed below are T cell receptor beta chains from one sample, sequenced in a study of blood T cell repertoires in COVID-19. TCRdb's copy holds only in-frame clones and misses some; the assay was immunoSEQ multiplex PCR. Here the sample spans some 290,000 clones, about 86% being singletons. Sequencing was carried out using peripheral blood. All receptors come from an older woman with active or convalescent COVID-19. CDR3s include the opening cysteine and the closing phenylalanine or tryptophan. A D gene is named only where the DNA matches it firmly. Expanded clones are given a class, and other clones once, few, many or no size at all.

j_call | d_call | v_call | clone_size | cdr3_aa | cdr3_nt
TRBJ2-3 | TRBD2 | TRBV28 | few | CASRLLAGETDTQYF | TGTGCCAGCAGGCTTTTAGCGGGGGAAACAGATACGCAGTATTTT
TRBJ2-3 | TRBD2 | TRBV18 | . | CASSPGAGVGTDTQYF | TGTGCCAGCTCACCAGGGGCGGGGGTTGGCACAGATACGCAGTATTTT
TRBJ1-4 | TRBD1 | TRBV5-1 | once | CASSPGTGVTFTNEKLFF | TGCGCCAGCAGCCCCGGGACAGGAGTTACCTTTACTAATGAAAAACTGTTTTTT
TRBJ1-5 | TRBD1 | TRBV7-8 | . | CASSLGTGDNQPQHF | TGTGCCAGCAGCTTAGGGACAGGGGACAATCAGCCCCAGCATTTT
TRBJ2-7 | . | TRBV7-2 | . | CASSFKFDTSHEQYF | TGTGCCAGCAGCTTCAAGTTTGACACCTCCCACGAGCAGTACTTC
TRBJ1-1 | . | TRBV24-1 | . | CATSVDIWQLNTEAFF | TGTGCCACCAGTGTTGATATATGGCAATTGAACACTGAAGCTTTCTTT
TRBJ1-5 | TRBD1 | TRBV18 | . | CASSPYSLGTALNQPQHF | TGTGCCAGCTCACCATACTCACTTGGGACAGCACTCAATCAGCCCCAGCATTTT
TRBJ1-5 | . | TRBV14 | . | CASSQFRVENQPQHF | TGTGCCAGCAGCCAGTTCAGGGTAGAAAATCAGCCCCAGCATTTT
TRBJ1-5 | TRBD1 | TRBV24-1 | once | CATSTGVNQPQHF | TGTGCCACCAGTACAGGGGTAAATCAGCCCCAGCATTTT
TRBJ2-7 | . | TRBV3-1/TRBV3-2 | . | CASRGGSSYEQYF | TGTGCCAGCAGGGGGGGTAGCTCCTACGAGCAGTACTTC
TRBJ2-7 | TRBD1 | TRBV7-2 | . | CASRPRNRGEQYF | TGTGCCAGCAGACCCCGGAACAGGGGCGAGCAGTACTTC
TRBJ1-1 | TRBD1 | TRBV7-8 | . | CASSLVKQGASAFF | TGTGCCAGCAGCTTAGTCAAACAGGGGGCATCAGCTTTCTTT
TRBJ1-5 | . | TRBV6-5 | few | CASSNSANQPQHF | TGTGCCAGCAGCAACAGTGCCAATCAGCCCCAGCATTTT
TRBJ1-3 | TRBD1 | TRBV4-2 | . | CASSQNRGAGNTIYF | TGTGCCAGCAGCCAAAACAGGGGGGCTGGAAACACCATATATTTT
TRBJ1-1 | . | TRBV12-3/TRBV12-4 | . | CASSVQGTEAFF | TGTGCCAGCAGTGTACAGGGAACTGAAGCTTTCTTT
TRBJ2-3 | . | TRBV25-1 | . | CASSDAARVGGTDTQYF | TGTGCCAGCAGTGATGCGGCGAGGGTTGGAGGCACAGATACGCAGTATTTT
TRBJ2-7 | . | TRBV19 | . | CASSKGRHQGEVYEQYF | TGTGCCAGTAGTAAAGGACGGCATCAGGGGGAGGTATACGAGCAGTACTTC
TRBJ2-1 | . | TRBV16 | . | CASSQSRLAVDEQFF | TGTGCCAGCAGCCAATCGAGGCTAGCAGTCGATGAGCAGTTCTTC
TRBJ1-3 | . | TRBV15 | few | CATRSDGSGNTIYF | TGTGCCACCAGGTCCGACGGGTCCGGAAACACCATATATTTT
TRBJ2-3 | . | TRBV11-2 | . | CACSRSRDFHTDTQYF | TGTGCCTGCAGCCGGAGCCGGGACTTTCACACAGATACGCAGTATTTT
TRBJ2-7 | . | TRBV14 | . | CASSLNAGVGFSYEQYF | TGTGCCAGCAGCCTCAATGCAGGGGTGGGTTTCTCCTACGAGCAGTACTTC
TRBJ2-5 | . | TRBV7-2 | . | CASSSTPGAQETQYF | TGTGCCAGCAGCTCAACCCCAGGGGCCCAAGAGACCCAGTACTTC
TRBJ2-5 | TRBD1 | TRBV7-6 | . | CASSLRGPGTGETQYF | TGTGCCAGCAGCTTGCGCGGTCCCGGGACAGGAGAGACCCAGTACTTC
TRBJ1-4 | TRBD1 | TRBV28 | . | CASSLSQGGGEKLFF | TGTGCCAGCAGTTTATCACAGGGGGGAGGTGAAAAACTGTTTTTT
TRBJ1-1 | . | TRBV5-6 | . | CASNPQGPLTAEAFF | TGTGCCAGCAACCCACAGGGTCCCTTAACGGCTGAAGCTTTCTTT